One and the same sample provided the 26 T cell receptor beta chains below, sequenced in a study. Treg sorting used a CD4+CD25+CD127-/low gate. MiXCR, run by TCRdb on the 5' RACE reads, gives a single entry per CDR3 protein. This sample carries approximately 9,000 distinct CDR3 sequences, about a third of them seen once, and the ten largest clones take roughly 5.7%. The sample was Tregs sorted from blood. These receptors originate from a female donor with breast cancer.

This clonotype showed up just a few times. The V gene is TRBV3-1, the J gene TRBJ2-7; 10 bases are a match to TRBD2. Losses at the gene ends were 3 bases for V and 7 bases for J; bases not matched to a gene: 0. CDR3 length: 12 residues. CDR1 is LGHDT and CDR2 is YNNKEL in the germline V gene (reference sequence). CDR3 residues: CASSQTSGEQYV. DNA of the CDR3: TGTGCCAGCAGCCAGACTAGCGGGGAGCAGTACGTC.

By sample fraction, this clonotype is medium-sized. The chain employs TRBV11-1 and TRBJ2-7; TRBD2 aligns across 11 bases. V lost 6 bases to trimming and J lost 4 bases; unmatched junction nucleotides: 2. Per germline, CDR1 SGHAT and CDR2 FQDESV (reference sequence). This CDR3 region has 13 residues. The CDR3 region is CASRLAGGYEQYF. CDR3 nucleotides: TGTGCCAGCAGGCTAGCGGGAGGTTACGAGCAGTACTTC.

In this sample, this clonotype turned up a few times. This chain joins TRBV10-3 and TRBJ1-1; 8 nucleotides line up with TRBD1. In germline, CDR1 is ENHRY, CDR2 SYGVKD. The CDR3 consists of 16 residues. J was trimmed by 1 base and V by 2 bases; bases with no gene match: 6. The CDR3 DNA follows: TGTGCCATCAGTGAGGGACCAGGGGGCGCGAACACTGAAGCTTTCTTT. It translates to CAISEGPGGANTEAFF.

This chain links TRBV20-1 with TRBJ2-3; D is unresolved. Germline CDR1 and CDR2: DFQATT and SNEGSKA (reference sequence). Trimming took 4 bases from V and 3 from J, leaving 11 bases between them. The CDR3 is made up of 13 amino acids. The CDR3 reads CSATGPTTDTQYF. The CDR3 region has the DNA TGCAGTGCTACGGGCCCCACTACAGATACGCAGTATTTT.

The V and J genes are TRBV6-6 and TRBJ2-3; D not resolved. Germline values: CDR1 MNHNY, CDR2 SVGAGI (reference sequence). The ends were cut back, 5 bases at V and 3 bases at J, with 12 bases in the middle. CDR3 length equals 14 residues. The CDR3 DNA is TGTGCCAGCAGTCAAGACTTGGTGACAGATACGCAGTATTTT. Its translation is CASSQDLVTDTQYF.

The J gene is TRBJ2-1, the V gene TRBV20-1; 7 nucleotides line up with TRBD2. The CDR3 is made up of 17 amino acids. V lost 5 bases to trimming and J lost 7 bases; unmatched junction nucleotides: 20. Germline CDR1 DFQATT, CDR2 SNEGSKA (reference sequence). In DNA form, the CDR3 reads TGCAGTGCTGATGGAACTAGCGCAGAACGAGTGAGGAATGAGCAGTTCTTC. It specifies CSADGTSAERVRNEQFF.

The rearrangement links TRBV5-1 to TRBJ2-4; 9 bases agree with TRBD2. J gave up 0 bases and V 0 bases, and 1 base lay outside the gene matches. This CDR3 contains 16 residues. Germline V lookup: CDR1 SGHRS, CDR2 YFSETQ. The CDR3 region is CASSLARGGAKNIQYF. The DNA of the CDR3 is TGCGCCAGCAGCTTGGCGCGGGGGGGAGCCAAAAACATTCAGTACTTC.

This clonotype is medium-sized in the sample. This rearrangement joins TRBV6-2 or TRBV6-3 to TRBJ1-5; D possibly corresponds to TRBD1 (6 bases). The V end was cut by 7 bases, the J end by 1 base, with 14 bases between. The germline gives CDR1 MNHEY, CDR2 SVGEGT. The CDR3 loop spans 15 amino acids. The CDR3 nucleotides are TGTGCCAGCACCGACAGGCCTCGCAGCAATCAGCCCCAGCATTTT. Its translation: CASTDRPRSNQPQHF.

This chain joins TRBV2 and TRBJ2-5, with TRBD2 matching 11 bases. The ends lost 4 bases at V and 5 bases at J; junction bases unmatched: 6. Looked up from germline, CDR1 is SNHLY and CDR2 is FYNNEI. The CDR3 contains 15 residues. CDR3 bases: TGTGCCAGCAGTGTAGCGGGAGGGCCGGGTGAGACCCAGTACTTC. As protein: CASSVAGGPGETQYF. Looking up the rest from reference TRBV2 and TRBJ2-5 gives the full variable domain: EPEVTQTPSHQVTQMGQEVILRCVPISNHLYFYWYRQILGQKVEFLVSFYNNEISEKSEIFDDQFSVERPDGSNFTLKIRSTKLEDSAMYFCASSVAGGPGETQYFGPGTRLLVL.

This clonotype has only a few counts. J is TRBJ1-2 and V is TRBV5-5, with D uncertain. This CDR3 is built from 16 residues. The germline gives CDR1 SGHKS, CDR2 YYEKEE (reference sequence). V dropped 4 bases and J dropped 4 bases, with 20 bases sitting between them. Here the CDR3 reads CASSTAPGLYIYGYTF. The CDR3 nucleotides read TGTGCCAGCAGCACAGCCCCGGGTCTTTATATCTATGGCTACACCTTC. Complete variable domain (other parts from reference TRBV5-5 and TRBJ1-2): DAGVTQSPTHLIKTRGQQVTLRCSPISGHKSVSWYQQVLGQGPQFIFQYYEKEERGRGNFPDRFSARQFPNYSSELNVNALLLGDSALYLCASSTAPGLYIYGYTFGSGTRLTVV.

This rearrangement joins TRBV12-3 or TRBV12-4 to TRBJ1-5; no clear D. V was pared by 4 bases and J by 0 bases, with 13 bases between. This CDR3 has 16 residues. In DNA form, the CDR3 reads TGTGCCAGCAGTTCAGACTGGTTAATTAGCAATCAGCCCCAGCATTTT. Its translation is CASSSDWLISNQPQHF.

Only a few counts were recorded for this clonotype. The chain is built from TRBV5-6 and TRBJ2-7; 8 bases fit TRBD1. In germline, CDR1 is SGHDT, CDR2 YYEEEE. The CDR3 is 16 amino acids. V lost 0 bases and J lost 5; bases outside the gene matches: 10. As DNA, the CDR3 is TGTGCCAGCAGCTTGGTTTGGCAGGGGGCGCGCAACGAGCAGTACGTC. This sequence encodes CASSLVWQGARNEQYV.

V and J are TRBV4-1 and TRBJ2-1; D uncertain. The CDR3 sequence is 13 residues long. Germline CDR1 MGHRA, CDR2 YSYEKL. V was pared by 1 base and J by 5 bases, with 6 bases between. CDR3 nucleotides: TGCGCCAGCAGCCAAGGATTCGACAATGAGCAGTTCTTC. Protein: CASSQGFDNEQFF.

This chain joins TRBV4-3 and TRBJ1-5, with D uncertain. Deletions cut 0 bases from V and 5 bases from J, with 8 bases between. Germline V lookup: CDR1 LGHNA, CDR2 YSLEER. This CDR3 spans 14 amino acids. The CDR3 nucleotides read TGCGCCAGCAGCCAAGAATTGGGCGATCAGCCCCAGCATTTT. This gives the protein CASSQELGDQPQHF.

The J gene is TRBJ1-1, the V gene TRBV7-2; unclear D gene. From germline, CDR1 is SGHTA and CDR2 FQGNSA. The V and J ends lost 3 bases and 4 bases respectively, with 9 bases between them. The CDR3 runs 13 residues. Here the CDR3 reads CASSFLSGTEAFF. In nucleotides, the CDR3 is TGTGCCAGCAGCTTTTTGAGTGGCACTGAAGCTTTCTTT.

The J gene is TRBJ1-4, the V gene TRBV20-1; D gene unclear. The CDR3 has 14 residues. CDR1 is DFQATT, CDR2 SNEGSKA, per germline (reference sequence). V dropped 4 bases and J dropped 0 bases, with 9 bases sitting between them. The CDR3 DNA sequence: TGCAGTGCTAACGGGGATGCAACTAATGAAAAACTGTTTTTT. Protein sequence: CSANGDATNEKLFF.

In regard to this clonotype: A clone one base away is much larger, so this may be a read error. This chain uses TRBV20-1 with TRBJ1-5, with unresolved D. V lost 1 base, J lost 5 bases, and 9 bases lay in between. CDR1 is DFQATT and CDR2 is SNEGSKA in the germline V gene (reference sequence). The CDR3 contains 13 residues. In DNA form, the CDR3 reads TGCAGTGCTAGAGGGCGGGTAGATCAGCCCCAGCATTTT. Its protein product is CSARGRVDQPQHF.

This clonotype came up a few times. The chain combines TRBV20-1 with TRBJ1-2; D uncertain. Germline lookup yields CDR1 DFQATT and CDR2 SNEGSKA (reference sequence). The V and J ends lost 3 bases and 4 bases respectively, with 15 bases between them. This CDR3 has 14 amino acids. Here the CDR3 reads CSARVPSTSYGYTF. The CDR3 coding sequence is TGCAGTGCTAGGGTTCCCAGCACGTCCTATGGCTACACCTTC.

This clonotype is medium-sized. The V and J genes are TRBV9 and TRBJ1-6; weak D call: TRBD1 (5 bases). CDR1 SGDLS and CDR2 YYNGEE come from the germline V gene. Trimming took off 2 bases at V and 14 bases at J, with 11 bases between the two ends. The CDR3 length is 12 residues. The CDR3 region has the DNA TGTGCCAGCAGCGTCCGTCAAGGGGCCCTCCACTTT. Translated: CASSVRQGALHF.

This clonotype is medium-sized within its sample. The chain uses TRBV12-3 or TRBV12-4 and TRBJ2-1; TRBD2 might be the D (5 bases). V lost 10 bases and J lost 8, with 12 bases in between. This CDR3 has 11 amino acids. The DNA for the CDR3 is TGTGCCACCCAGGAGGACGATGAGCAGTTCTTC. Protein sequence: CATQEDDEQFF.

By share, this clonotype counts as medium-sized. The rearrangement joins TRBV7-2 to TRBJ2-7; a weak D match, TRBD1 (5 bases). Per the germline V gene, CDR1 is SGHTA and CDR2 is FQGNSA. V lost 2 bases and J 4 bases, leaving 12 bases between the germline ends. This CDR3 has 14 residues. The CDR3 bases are TGTGCCAGCAGCTTAACTTCAGGGTGGTACGAGCAGTACGTC. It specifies CASSLTSGWYEQYV.

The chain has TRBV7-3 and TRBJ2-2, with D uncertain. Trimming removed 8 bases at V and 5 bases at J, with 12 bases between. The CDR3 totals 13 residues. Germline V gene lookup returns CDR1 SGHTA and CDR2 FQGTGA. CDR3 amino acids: CASCYPGTGELFF. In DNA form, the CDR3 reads TGTGCCAGCTGCTACCCTGGGACCGGGGAGCTGTTTTTT.

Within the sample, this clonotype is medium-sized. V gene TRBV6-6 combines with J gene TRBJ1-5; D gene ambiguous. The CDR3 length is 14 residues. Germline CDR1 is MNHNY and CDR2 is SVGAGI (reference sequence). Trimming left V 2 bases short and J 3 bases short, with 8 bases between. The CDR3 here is CASSYGGDNQPQHF. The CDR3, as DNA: TGTGCCAGCAGTTACGGTGGGGACAATCAGCCCCAGCATTTT.

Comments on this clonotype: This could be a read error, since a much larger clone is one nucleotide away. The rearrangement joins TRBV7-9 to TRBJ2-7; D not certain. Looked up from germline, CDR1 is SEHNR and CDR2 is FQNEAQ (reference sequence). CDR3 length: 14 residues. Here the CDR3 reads CASNLSHSSYEQYF. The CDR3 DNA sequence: TGTGCCAGCAACTTATCGCACAGCTCCTACGAGCAGTACTTC.

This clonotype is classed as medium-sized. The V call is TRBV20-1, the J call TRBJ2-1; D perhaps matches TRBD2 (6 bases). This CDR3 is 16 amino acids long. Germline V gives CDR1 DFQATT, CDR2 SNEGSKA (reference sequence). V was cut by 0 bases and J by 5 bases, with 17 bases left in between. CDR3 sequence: CSARDFRGLGDNEQFF. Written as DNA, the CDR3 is TGCAGTGCTAGAGATTTTCGGGGACTGGGAGACAATGAGCAGTTCTTC.

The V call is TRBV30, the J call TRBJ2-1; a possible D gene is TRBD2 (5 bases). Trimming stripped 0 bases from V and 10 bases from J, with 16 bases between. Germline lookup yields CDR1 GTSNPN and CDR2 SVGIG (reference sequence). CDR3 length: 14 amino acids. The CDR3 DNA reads TGTGCCTGGAGTGTAGGCAGCGGTTGGCGCGAGCAGTTCTTC. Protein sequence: CAWSVGSGWREQFF. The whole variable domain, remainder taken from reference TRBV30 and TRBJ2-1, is SQTIHQWPATLVQPVGSPLSLECTVEGTSNPNLYWYRQAAGRGLQLLFYSVGIGQISSEVPQNLSASRPQDRQFILSSKKLLLSDSGFYLCAWSVGSGWREQFFGPGTRLTVL.